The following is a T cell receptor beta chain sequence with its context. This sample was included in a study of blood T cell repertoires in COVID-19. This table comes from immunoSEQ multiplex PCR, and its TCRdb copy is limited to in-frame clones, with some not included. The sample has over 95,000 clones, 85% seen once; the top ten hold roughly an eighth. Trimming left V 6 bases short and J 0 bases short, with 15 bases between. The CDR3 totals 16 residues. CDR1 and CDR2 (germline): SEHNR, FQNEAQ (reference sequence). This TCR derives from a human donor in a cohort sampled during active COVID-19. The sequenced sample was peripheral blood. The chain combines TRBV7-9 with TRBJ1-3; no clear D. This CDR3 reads CASSTARRNSGNTIYF. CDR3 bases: TGTGCCAGCAGTACAGCCAGGCGCAACTCTGGAAACACCATATATTTT.